This T cell receptor (beta chain) was sequenced in a study of OX40 agonist ivuxolimab in advanced cancers. Trimming took off 0 bases at V and 4 bases at J, with 10 bases between the two ends. The V gene's germline CDR1 is MGHRA and CDR2 YSYEKL. The length of the CDR3 is 15 residues. Within the sample, this clone is hyperexpanded. The repertoire was sequenced with immunoSEQ multiplex PCR; TCRdb's copy has only in-frame clones and lacks some. The sample gives roughly 32,000 clones, 88% of which show up once; 58% is in the top ten. The chain carries TRBV4-1 and TRBJ1-5, with D possibly matching TRBD1 (5 bases). This sample comprised CD4+ or CD8+ T cells sorted from blood, obtained in a trial of the OX40 agonist ivuxolimab. This sequence was found in an adult with an advanced solid tumor such as melanoma, head and neck, liver or kidney cancer. The CDR3 nucleotides read TGCGCCAGCAGCCAAGAGCCGGGGCTGAATCAGCCCCAGCATTTT. It yields the protein CASSQEPGLNQPQHF.